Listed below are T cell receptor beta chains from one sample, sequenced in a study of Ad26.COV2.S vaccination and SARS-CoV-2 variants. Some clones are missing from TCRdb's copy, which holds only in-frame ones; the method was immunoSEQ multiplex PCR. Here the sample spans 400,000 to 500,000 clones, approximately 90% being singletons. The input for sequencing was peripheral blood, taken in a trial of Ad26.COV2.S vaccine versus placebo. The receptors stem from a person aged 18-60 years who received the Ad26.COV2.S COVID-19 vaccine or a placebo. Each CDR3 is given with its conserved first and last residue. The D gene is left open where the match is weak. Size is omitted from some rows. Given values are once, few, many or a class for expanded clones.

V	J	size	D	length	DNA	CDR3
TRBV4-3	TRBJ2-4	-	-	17	TGCGCCAGCAGCCAAGAAGGGTCAAGGAGATCTAAAAACATTCAGTACTTC	CASSQEGSRRSKNIQYF
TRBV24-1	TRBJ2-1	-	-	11	TGTGCCACCAGTGACCGATCGGTGCAGTTCTTC	CATSDRSVQFF
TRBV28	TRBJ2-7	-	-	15	TGTGCCAGCAGTCCCCCATACGGGAGCTCCTACGAGCAGTACTTC	CASSPPYGSSYEQYF
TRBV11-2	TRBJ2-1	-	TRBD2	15	TGTGCCAGCAGCTTACTAGCGGGGGGTGGCTATGAGCAGTTCTTC	CASSLLAGGGYEQFF
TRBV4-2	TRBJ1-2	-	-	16	TGTGCCAGCAGCCAAGTAAGGAGGGACGTGGGGTATGGCTACACCTTC	CASSQVRRDVGYGYTF
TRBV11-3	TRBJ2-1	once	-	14	TGTGCCAGCAGCCTCTTTGTAGGTGACAATGAGCAGTTCTTC	CASSLFVGDNEQFF
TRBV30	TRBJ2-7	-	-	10	TGTGCCTGGGGGCACTACGAGCAGTACTTC	CAWGHYEQYF
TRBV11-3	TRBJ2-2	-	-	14	TGTGCCAGCAGCTTAGACGGGTTCACCGGGGAGCTGTTTTTT	CASSLDGFTGELFF
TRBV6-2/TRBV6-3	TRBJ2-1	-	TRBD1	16	TGTGCCAGCAGTTACTCCCCCGGGACAGGGAGCAATGAGCAGTTCTTC	CASSYSPGTGSNEQFF
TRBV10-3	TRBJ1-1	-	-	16	TGTGCCATCAGTGAGTCATCGGGCAGGGGGAACACTGAAGCTTTCTTT	CAISESSGRGNTEAFF
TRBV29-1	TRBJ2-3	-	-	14	TGCAGCGGTTTGCCGTGGCAGGGAACCGATACGCAGTATTTT	CSGLPWQGTDTQYF
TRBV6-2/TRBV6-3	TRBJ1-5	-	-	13	TGTGCCAGCAGCCGTGACAGTAAGCAGCCCCAGCATTTT	CASSRDSKQPQHF
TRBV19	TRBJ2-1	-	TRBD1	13	TGTGCCAGTGGACAGGGAGATTACAATGAGCAGTTCTTC	CASGQGDYNEQFF
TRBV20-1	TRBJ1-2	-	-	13	TGCAGTGCTAGTGGCGGAGACAACTATGGCTACACCTTC	CSASGGDNYGYTF
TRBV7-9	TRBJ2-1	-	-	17	TGTGCCAGCAGCTTAGTGGAGGGGGCGAGGAGAAACAATGAGCAGTTCTTC	CASSLVEGARRNNEQFF
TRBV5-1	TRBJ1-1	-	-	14	TGCGCCAGCAGCTTAGAGGGGACGAACACTGAAGCTTTCTTT	CASSLEGTNTEAFF
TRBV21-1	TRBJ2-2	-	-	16	TGTGCCAGCAGCAAAGCGAGGGGTATAGACACCGGGGAGCTGTTTTTT	CASSKARGIDTGELFF
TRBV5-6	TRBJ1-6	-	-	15	TGTGCCAGCAGCTTGGGACCGTCTTCCGGTTCACCCCTCCACTTT	CASSLGPSSGSPLHF
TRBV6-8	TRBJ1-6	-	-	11	TGTGCCAGCAGTTACGGGGGTTCCCTCCACTTT	CASSYGGSLHF
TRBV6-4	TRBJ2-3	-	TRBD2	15	TGTGCCAGCAGGACTAGCGGGGGAAGCACAGATACGCAGTATTTT	CASRTSGGSTDTQYF
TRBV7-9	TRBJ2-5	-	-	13	TGTGCCAGCAGCTTAAAGGGGGAAGAGACCCAGTACTTC	CASSLKGEETQYF
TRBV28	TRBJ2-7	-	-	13	TGTGCCAGCAGTTTCCTGGGGGCCTACGAGCAGTACTTC	CASSFLGAYEQYF
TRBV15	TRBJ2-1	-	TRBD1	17	TGTGCCACCAGCACTACGTTGGGGACAGGGGGTCCCAATGAGCAGTTCTTC	CATSTTLGTGGPNEQFF
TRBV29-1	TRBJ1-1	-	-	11	TGCAGCGTCCATTCTGGCCGTGAAGCTTTCTTT	CSVHSGREAFF
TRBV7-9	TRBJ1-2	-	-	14	TGTGCCAGCAGCTTAAGTCAGACTAACTATGGCTACACCTTC	CASSLSQTNYGYTF
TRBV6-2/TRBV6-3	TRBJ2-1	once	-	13	TGTGCCAGCAGTTACTCGAAACGGCCGCAGCAGTTCTTC	CASSYSKRPQQFF
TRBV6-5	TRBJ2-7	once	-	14	TGTGCCAGCAGTCTTACCCCTATAAGTGGGGAGCAGTACTTC	CASSLTPISGEQYF
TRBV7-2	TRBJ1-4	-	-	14	TGTGCCAGCAGCTCAACAGGGAAAAATGAAAAACTGTTTTTT	CASSSTGKNEKLFF
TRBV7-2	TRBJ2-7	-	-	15	TGTGCCAGCAGCTTAGTCCAGGGGTCCTCCTACGAGCAGTACTTC	CASSLVQGSSYEQYF
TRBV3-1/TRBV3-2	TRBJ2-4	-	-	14	TGTGCCAGCAGCCAGGGAGTAGCCAAAAACATTCAGTACTTC	CASSQGVAKNIQYF
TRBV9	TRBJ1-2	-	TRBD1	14	TGTGCCAGCGGGCTGCGGACAGGGAGCAATGGCTACACCTTC	CASGLRTGSNGYTF
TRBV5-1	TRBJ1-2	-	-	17	TGCGCCAGCAGCTTGGAAGTCCGGAGGGGGATGAGGGCTGGCTACACCTTC	CASSLEVRRGMRAGYTF
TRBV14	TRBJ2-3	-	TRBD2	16	TGTGCCAGCAGCCCGAGACTAGCGGCAAGCACAGATACGCAGTATTTT	CASSPRLAASTDTQYF
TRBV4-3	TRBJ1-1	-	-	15	TGCGCCAGCAGCCAAGATCAATTGACACTCACTGAAGCTTTCTTT	CASSQDQLTLTEAFF
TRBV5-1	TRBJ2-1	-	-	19	TGCGCCAGCAGCTTGGAATTTGGGCGGGGACCTCGCTCCTACAATGAGCAGTTCTTC	CASSLEFGRGPRSYNEQFF
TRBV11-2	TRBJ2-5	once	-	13	TGTGCCAGCAGCTACAGGTTAGGAGAGACCCAGTACTTC	CASSYRLGETQYF
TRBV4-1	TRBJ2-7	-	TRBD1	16	TGCGCCAGCAGCCAAGTTTTCCGGGACAGGGGCTACGAGCAGTACTTC	CASSQVFRDRGYEQYF
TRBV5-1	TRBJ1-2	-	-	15	TGCGCCAGCAGCTTGGCTACAGGGAAGAACTATGGCTACACCTTC	CASSLATGKNYGYTF
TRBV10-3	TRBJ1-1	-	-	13	TGTGCCATCAGTGAGCGGCGGAACACTGAAGCTTTCTTT	CAISERRNTEAFF
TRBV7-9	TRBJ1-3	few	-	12	TGTGCCAGCAGCTTAGTCCCTGACACCATATATTTT	CASSLVPDTIYF
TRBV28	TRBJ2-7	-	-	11	TGTGCCAGCCGAGAGGGCTACGAGCAGTACTTC	CASREGYEQYF
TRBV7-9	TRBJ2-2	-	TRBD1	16	TGTGCCAGCAGCTTAATGGGACAGGCGTACACCGGGGAGCTGTTTTTT	CASSLMGQAYTGELFF
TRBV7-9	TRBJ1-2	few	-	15	TGTGCCAGCAGCCCAACAAGAGGGGTTAACTATGGCTACACCTTC	CASSPTRGVNYGYTF
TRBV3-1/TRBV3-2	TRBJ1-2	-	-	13	TGTGCCAGCAGCCTGATAGGGGGCTATGGCTACACCTTC	CASSLIGGYGYTF
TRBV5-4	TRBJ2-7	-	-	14	TGTGCCAGCAGCTTGGACGTTAGCTCCTACGAGCAGTACTTC	CASSLDVSSYEQYF
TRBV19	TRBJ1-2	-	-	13	TGTGCCAGTAGTAACAGCCGTAACTATGGCTACACCTTC	CASSNSRNYGYTF
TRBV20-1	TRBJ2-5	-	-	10	TGCAGTGCTCCGAGGGAGACCCAGTACTTC	CSAPRETQYF
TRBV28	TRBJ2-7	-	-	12	TGTGCCAGCAGTTTGTTCTACTACGAGCAGTACTTC	CASSLFYYEQYF
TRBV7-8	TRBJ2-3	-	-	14	TGTGCCAGCACCCTGGAGGGAAGCACAGATACGCAGTATTTT	CASTLEGSTDTQYF
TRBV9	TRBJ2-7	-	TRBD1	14	TGTGCCAGCAGCGAGGGACAGAAAGTCTACGAGCAGTACTTC	CASSEGQKVYEQYF
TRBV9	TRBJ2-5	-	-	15	TGTGCCAGCAGCGTAGCTGGAGCCGGGTCAGAGACCCAGTACTTC	CASSVAGAGSETQYF
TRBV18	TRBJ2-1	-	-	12	TGTGCCAGCTCACCACCGGGGAATGAGCAGTTCTTC	CASSPPGNEQFF